This T cell receptor beta chain derives from a study of shared clonotypes between healthy human individuals. Study-wide results and limits: Since donors were few, the genetic and exposure-history diversity represented was limited. Naive subsets generally had larger estimated richness than memory subsets. The sharing of 4.5% to 6.5% of naive CD4 clonotypes was seen across a handful of donors.

Germline V lookup: CDR1 ENHRY, CDR2 SYGVKD. CDR3 length: 16 residues. Between the trimmed V and J ends, which lost 3 bases and 1 base, there was a span of 13 bases. The assay was immunoSEQ multiplex PCR, and TCRdb's table has in-frame clones only and misses some. This sample carries about 2.3 million clones, 80% to 95% of them seen once, and the ten largest clones take 0.39%. On this clone itself: Antigen unknown.

The chain recombines TRBV10-3 with TRBJ1-5; D perhaps matches TRBD1 (5 bases). Sequenced material: naive CD4+ T cells from PBMCs. The sample's subset: CD45RA+ positively selected. The TCR sequence derives from a young man in good health. Some clones in this sample may be carry-over from other donors' samples. CDR3 loop: CAISDSGKGSNQPQHF. The DNA for the CDR3 is TGTGCCATCAGTGATTCCGGGAAGGGGAGCAATCAGCCCCAGCATTTT.